This record concerns one T cell receptor beta chain sequence. This clone occurred once. This receptor's antigen is unknown. No much larger clonotype is one base removed from it; base qualities were not supplied. TCRbeta CDR3 regions were amplified from genomic DNA using the immunoSEQ Assay, a bias-controlled multiplex PCR. The original methods were these. The number of nucleated cells in each sample was estimated from the amplification of reference gene primers within the assay. To quantify the absolute abundance of each unique TCRbeta CDR3 rearrangement, sequence reads were collapsed and filtered. For each sample, productive Simpson clonality was calculated by taking the square root of Simpson's diversity index across productive rearrangements. The clones in this table, taken by TCRdb from immuneACCESS, are in-frame only. Not every clone is retained; where verified, under half of the shortfall comes from an unresolved V gene, and the cause of the rest is unknown. The V and J calls and the clone size are those of that table, but D and trimming were determined from the DNA. The sample contains over 120,000 clones, approximately 80% of them found a single time. The ten largest clones take up 44% of the sample.

V is reduced by 6 bases and J by 2 bases, leaving a spacing of 8 bases between them. The germline V gene sets CDR1 to MNHEY and CDR2 to SVGAGI. The CDR3, cysteine through phenylalanine, is 13 amino acids long. This entry keeps only the CDR3 DNA: 39 bases, framed from base 1. These data belong to a study of blood T cell repertoires in COVID-19 (dated by TCRdb to 2020 to 2021). With regard to the full study: Collaborator samples came from the United States, Italy and Spain and covered acute and convalescent phases of COVID-19. The dataset comprised deeply sampled blood TCRbeta repertoires from subjects exposed to, actively infected with, or recovered from COVID-19. The sample metadata nearly always contained a de-identified subject ID, COVID-19 status, age in years and sex. HLA class I and class II types, where available, came from metadata supplied by the sample provider rather than from assay-based typing. The material from the prospective study consisted of cDNA or gDNA derived from T cells, B-cell-depleted T cells, or PBMCs. Samples came from the ongoing ImmuneRACE study (first 160 participants) plus 1,254 subjects from 6 global collaborators. The repertoires were released in a freely available public database intended as a resource for research on the immune response to SARS-CoV-2.

Collaborating institutions collected whole blood in K2EDTA tubes following their own protocols. For TCRbeta analysis, collaborator samples were shipped as frozen whole blood, as isolated PBMCs, or as DNA extracted from either sample type. The research as a whole found: How much clinical and demographic metadata was included differed by source and by participant, and the metadata was provided uncurated.

The sequencing sample was made of peripheral blood. The V gene is TRBV6-5 and the J gene is TRBJ1-3; the D gene is possibly TRBD1, with 6 bases matching. The sequence was collected from a human donor in a cohort sampled during active COVID-19. The nucleotide sequence is TGTGCCAGCAGGACAGGAACTGGAAACACCATATATTTT. It encodes CASRTGTGNTIYF.